This T cell receptor (beta chain) came from a study of blood T cell repertoires in COVID-19 (dated by TCRdb to 2018 to 2020). Background on the whole study: Collaborator samples came from the United States, Italy and Spain and covered acute and convalescent phases of COVID-19. The prospective study material was composed of cDNA or gDNA derived from T cells, B-cell-depleted T cells, or PBMCs. The dataset comprised deeply sampled blood TCRbeta repertoires from subjects exposed to, actively infected with, or recovered from COVID-19. A freely available public database, intended as a resource for researchers studying the immune response to SARS-CoV-2, is where the repertoires were released. The samples were drawn from two sources: the first 160 participants of the ongoing ImmuneRACE study, and 1,254 subjects contributed by 6 global collaborators. Sample metadata almost always included a de-identified subject ID, COVID-19 status, age in years and sex. Where available, HLA class I and class II types were taken from metadata supplied by the sample provider and were not determined by assay-based typing. General conclusions and limits of the study: The quantity of clinical and demographic metadata differed by source and by participant and was supplied without curation.

CDR1 and CDR2, looked up from the germline V gene, are MDHEN and SYDVKM. Including the terminal cysteine and phenylalanine, the CDR3 comprises 14 residues. Kept here is only the CDR3 DNA, which spans 42 bases and is read in frame from base 1. Germline trimming amounts to 6 bases on V and 1 base on J, with 5 as the count of junction bases outside the gene matches. Concerning this clone: No cognate antigen has been identified for it. Base qualities are missing; no much larger clone stands one base away.

The collaborating institutions used their own protocols to collect whole blood in K2EDTA tubes. Collaborator samples were shipped for TCRbeta analysis as frozen whole blood, isolated PBMCs, or DNA extracted from either sample type. TCRbeta CDR3 regions were amplified from genomic DNA by means of the immunoSEQ Assay, a bias-controlled multiplex PCR. The authors processed their data as follows. Nucleated cell counts per sample were estimated from amplification of reference gene primers within the assay. To quantify the absolute abundance of each unique TCRbeta CDR3 rearrangement, sequence reads were collapsed and filtered. For each sample, productive Simpson clonality was calculated by taking the square root of Simpson's diversity index across productive rearrangements. The source is immuneACCESS, and TCRdb retained only in-frame sequences with V and J called. Part of the clones is not carried over; for the studies checked, unresolved V genes explain less than half of this, and the remainder is unexplained. Clone size and V and J calls were adopted from that table, with D and trimming inferred from the DNA. The sample table lists 120,000 or so clones, 70% to 80% of them with a count of one. 20% to 30% of the sample is taken by the ten largest.

This chain is built from TRBV28 and TRBJ2-5; TRBD1 agrees with 7 junctional bases. The sample taken for sequencing was peripheral blood. This clonotype was obtained from a human donor in a cohort sampled during active COVID-19. The bases are TGTGCCAGCAGGATCGGACAGGTCCAAGAGACCCAGTACTTC. It encodes CASRIGQVQETQYF.